This T cell receptor (beta chain) was recovered during a study of cytomegalovirus exposure and HLA in healthy donors. V was pared by 0 bases and J by 3 bases, with 8 bases between. Germline-derived CDR1 and CDR2 are LNHDA and SQIVND (reference sequence). The CDR3 contains 15 residues. Primers: 60 Vbeta forward and 13 Jbeta reverse. Repertoires were generated with immunoSEQ multiplex PCR, while TCRdb's copy carries only in-frame clones and drops some. Of 110,000 to 150,000 clones detected, about two thirds appear once; the ten largest clones hold roughly 2%. Study results and caveats: Later analysis demonstrated an association between a missense DCLRE1C variant and TCR beta V- and J-gene trimming. Reports showed the classifier diagnosing cytomegalovirus status with high specificity and sensitivity. It was confirmed in vitro that a few of the CMV-associated chains were specific for CMV antigens.

On this clone itself: The target antigen is unknown.

All the people who gave samples were healthy bone marrow donors. The J gene is TRBJ1-4, the V gene TRBV19, with a possible D match to TRBD1 (5 bases). Sequenced material: PBMCs. The clonotype comes from a woman aged 55-70 years in good health and CMV-seropositive. The CDR3 DNA is TGTGCCAGTAGTATAGAGGGGCGTCCTAATGAAAAACTGTTTTTT. Encoded protein: CASSIEGRPNEKLFF.